The present TCR beta chain was sequenced within a study of CD8+ T cells in alopecia areata. Study-wide results and limits: Lesional tissue from the scalp (especially in alopecia totalis/universalis) showed higher clonality than normal scalp. Scalp data also include sequences from resident alphabeta T cells of normal skin.

V shed 7 bases and J shed 2 bases, with 13 bases lying between them. Per germline, CDR1 SGHTA and CDR2 FQGNSA. The CDR3 has 14 residues. This clone showed up just a few times. Its antigen is still unknown. PBMCs provided sorted CD4+ and CD8+ T cells. It was cDNA, reverse transcribed from extracted RNA, that served as the sequencing template. The protocol was immunoSEQ multiplex PCR, while the TCRdb copy is restricted to in-frame clones and leaves out a portion. This table has around 97,000 clones, roughly 53% appearing once. This clonotype was sampled from a human donor in good health. The specimen sequenced was CD4+ T cells sorted from blood. The chain is built from TRBV7-2 and TRBJ2-3, with D possibly TRBD2 on 6 matching bases. CDR3 coding DNA: TGTGCCAGCATAGTAGGCGGGGCCACAGATACGCAGTATTTT. Residues: CASIVGGATDTQYF.